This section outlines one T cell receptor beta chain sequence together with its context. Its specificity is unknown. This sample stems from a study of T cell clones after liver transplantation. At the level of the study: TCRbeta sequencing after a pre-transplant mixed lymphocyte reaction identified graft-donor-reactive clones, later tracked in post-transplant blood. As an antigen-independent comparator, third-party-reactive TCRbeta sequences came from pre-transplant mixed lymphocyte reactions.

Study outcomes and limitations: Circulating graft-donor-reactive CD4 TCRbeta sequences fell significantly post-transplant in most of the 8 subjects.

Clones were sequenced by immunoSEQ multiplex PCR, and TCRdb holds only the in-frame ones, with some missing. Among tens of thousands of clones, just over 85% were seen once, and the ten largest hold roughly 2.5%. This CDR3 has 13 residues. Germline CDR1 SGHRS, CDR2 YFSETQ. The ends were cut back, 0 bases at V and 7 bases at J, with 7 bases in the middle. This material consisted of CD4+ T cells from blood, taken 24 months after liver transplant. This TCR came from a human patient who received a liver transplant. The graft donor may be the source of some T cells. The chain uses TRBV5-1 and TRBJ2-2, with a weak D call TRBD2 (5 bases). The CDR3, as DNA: TGCGCCAGCAGCTTGGCCGGAGGCGGGGAGCTGTTTTTT. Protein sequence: CASSLAGGGELFF.